This T cell receptor beta chain was observed in a study of blood T cell repertoires in COVID-19. Study context: COVID-19 samples collected from the United States, Italy and Spain covered acute and convalescent phases. T cells, B-cell-depleted T cells, or PBMCs provided the cDNA or gDNA that served as material.

In this sample, this clone turned up once. Germline V gene lookup returns CDR1 MNHEY and CDR2 SMNVEV (reference sequence). The CDR3 extends over 15 amino acids. The V end was cut by 4 bases, the J end by 3 bases, with 13 bases between. Source study methods: Amplified reference gene primers provided the basis for estimating nucleated cell counts. Profiled with immunoSEQ multiplex PCR; TCRdb holds only in-frame clones, not every one. V and J calls and clone size follow that table, whereas D and trimming were derived from the DNA. The sample carries tens of thousands of clones, roughly 90% recorded once.

This TCR derives from a woman aged 80 or over with acute or convalescent COVID-19. V usage is TRBV27 and J usage is TRBJ2-1; D possibly corresponds to TRBD2 (6 bases). The sample consisted of peripheral blood. The DNA for the CDR3 is TGTGCCAGCAGTTCGGGACTGCCTATCTACAATGAGCAGTTCTTC. Its translation: CASSSGLPIYNEQFF.